This T cell receptor beta chain is from a study of blood T cell repertoires in COVID-19. At the level of the study: Samples taken during acute and convalescent COVID-19 were collected in the United States, Italy and Spain. T cells, B-cell-depleted T cells, or PBMCs provided the cDNA or gDNA that served as material.

This CDR3 is built from 13 residues. The V and J ends lost 3 bases and 3 bases, in that order; junction bases with no gene match: 4. Germline V gene sequence: CDR1 GTSNPN, CDR2 SVGIG (reference sequence). Only one count was recorded for this clone. In the authors' methods: Estimated nucleated cell counts came from reference gene primer amplification. Libraries were prepared by immunoSEQ multiplex PCR; TCRdb keeps only in-frame clonotypes and omits some of them. V and J calls and clone size are copied from that table; D and trimming were computed from the DNA. The sample records 52,000 or so clones, about 78% being singletons.

Specimen: peripheral blood. The chain joins TRBV30 to TRBJ2-7; 8 nucleotides align to TRBD1. This TCR was recovered from a human donor in a cohort sampled during active COVID-19. This chain's CDR3 is CAWSPGQGYEQYF. CDR3 nucleotides: TGTGCCTGGAGCCCCGGACAGGGCTACGAGCAGTACTTC.